What follows describes a single T cell receptor (beta chain). No antigen is known for it. Per-base quality was not reported, and no clone a single base away is much larger than it. This specimen belongs to a study of cytomegalovirus exposure and HLA in healthy donors (TCRdb year 2017). Concerning the study at large: According to an earlier analysis of 450 to 650 of the donors, 150 million to 200 million T cells yielded some 120 million unique TCR beta sequences and about 300 Gb of sequence data. In an earlier analysis of roughly 580 of the donors, high-throughput TCR beta sequencing was used to judge whether each TCR beta V gene segment behaved as functional or pseudogenic. Around 320 gigabases of sequencing data and some 85 million unique TCR sequences were included in an early release covering over 600 HLA-typed donors. Both class I and class II loci were covered by HLA typing, at four-digit resolution. The genetic ancestry cluster associated with self-reported Caucasian donors included 70% to 85% of the roughly 380 genotyped donors. Donor age, sex, ethnicity and CMV serostatus were collected together with the repertoire data. A later analysis re-examined previously published TCR beta repertoires from 600 to 700 donors and added high-resolution HLA genotyping to investigate patterns of TCR occurrence. Across around 400 genotyped donors of the cohort, an average of roughly 250,000 unique TCR beta nucleotide sequences per donor were sequenced, and approximately 17% of those sequences were non-productive. To predict cytomegalovirus infection status, the study brought together high-throughput TCR immunosequencing, statistical association of individual TCRs with disease status, and machine learning. The number of donors typed differed by locus, with 629-630 for A, B, C, DRB1 and DQB1, more than 500 for DQA1, 606 for DPA1, and around 460 for DPB1. The study profiled the T cell repertoires of about 720 subjects by immunosequencing and related them to cytomegalovirus serostatus. A handful of DR-DQ haplotypes were handled as single units for association and clustering because linkage in the cohort was strong. The study aimed to test whether signatures of past pathogen exposure could be identified by cataloging public T cell receptors. Along with the approximately 700-subject first cohort, a separate validation cohort of 120 different subjects was used. All discovery cohort repertoires had been generated on a single sequencing platform. In a later genetic analysis, genome-wide SNP genotypes for about three fifths of the roughly 670 donors were used, and that subset was treated as a discovery cohort. Rather than drawing on any new phenotypic data, the later analysis identified candidate immune exposures from TCR beta sequences and the way those sequences occurred across donors.

The library was prepared using the immunoSEQ multiplex PCR assay. A mixture of 60 forward primers for TCR Vbeta segments and 13 reverse primers for TCR Jbeta segments was used in the multiplex PCR. The CDR3 region of rearranged TCR beta genes was amplified from genomic DNA by a multiplex PCR assay. The Illumina HiSeq System was used to sequence the amplified TCR beta libraries as 87-base-pair reads. The authors processed their data as follows. A later analysis tallied tens of millions of unique TCR beta chains across the 666 repertoires, and approximately 9.9 million of those chains were shared by two or more donors. Raw reads were error-corrected and collapsed into unique sequences by a nearest-neighbor algorithm in which closely related sequences were merged to remove PCR and sequencing errors. To assign V, D and J gene segments, CDR3 sequences were aligned to IMGT reference sequences. For a sequence to be retained, at least a six-nucleotide match to both a V gene segment and a J gene segment was required. A rearrangement counted as productive if the CDR3 had no stop codons and remained in frame with V and J, and every other rearrangement counted as non-productive. Following IMGT convention, CDR3 was defined as the stretch from the second conserved V-encoded cysteine to the conserved J-encoded phenylalanine. The earlier analysis of more than 450 of the donors excluded sequences that lacked an unambiguous match to a single V gene segment. In an earlier analysis of approximately 590 of the donors, a V segment was called functional when productive rearrangements were above 56.7%, and segregating when the standard deviation between donors exceeded 5%. A statistical classification framework was developed to diagnose cytomegalovirus status using the catalog of TCR beta chain sequences. In a later analysis, TCR nucleotide sequences were compared against IMGT/GENE-DB human TR gene sequences so that V and J genes could be assigned. The TCRdist pipeline was used in a later analysis to assign CDR3 sequences and most-parsimonious VDJ recombination scenarios. In a later analysis, every TCR beta chain was defined by the combination of its CDR3 amino acid sequence and its V-gene family, and reads without a unique V-gene family were dropped. In a later analysis, fewer than 600 highly shared, low-generation-probability nucleotide sequences were removed to address suspected cross-contamination and a sequencing artifact. In a later analysis, a clonal expansion index for each public chain was calculated from normalized within-repertoire ranks of inferred template counts. A later analysis computed generation probabilities with a VDJ recombination model fitted to out-of-frame rearrangements, and checked the results against IGoR. In a later analysis, hypergeometric tests were used to score TCR-TCR, TCR-HLA and TCR-CMV co-occurrence, with a repertoire-size bias correction applied to TCR pairs. In a later analysis, false discovery rates were estimated by permuting HLA or CMV assignments 20 times. A later analysis grouped co-occurring TCRs with DBSCAN, adding TCRdist sequence similarity when clustering within HLA-allele-positive subsets. Co-occurrence clustering excluded repertoires with fewer than 30,000 or more than 120,000 public chains, plus five with anomalous nucleotide sharing. In TCRdb, the immuneACCESS table is reduced to in-frame sequences with V and J assigned. These tables do not hold every clone; where another copy was compared, an unresolved V gene accounts for under half, and the others remain unexplained. V and J calls and clone size are given by that table; D and trimming were obtained from the DNA. The sample table records around 90,000 clones; more than 55% of these occur just once. Clones ranked in the top ten supply roughly 2% of the sample.

In total, about 650 healthy bone marrow donors made up the cohort. All cohort members were sampled while nominally healthy, although unrecorded immune exposures were likely present. Of the approximately 620 cohort members, around 290 had a positive CMV serostatus and 350 to 450 had a negative one, while no CMV serostatus was recorded for the donor. A peripheral blood sample was collected from each donor, and TCR beta sequencing was performed on peripheral blood mononuclear cells. Genomic DNA extraction from the blood cell samples was performed with the Qiagen DNeasy Blood Extraction Kit. Beyond this particular receptor, the publication reports: When HLA alleles, especially DR and DQ, strongly co-occurred, TCR associations were difficult to assign to individual alleles. In vitro tests confirmed that a few of the cytomegalovirus-associated TCR beta chains recognize cytomegalovirus antigens. In a later analysis, the rate of TCR association differed among HLA loci, with DRB1 alleles having the most associated TCRs and HLA-C alleles having the fewest. In this cohort, only TCR beta chains were sequenced, and detectable features were limited by the absence of alpha or paired-chain data. The classifier was reported to diagnose cytomegalovirus status with high specificity and sensitivity in both the original and validation cohorts. About 17 rarely observed V segments, including chromosome 9 orphons, were excluded from the earlier analysis of some 590 of the donors because counts were too low. Across donors, most TCR sequences were observed very rarely, whereas some public TCRs were present in many individuals. A later analysis found that HLA-associated TCR beta chains were more clonally expanded and had lower generation probabilities than equally common non-associated chains. V-gene and J-gene trimming of TCR beta chains was associated with a missense DCLRE1C variant in a later genetic analysis, and the association was replicated in an independent cohort. According to a later analysis, parvovirus B19, influenza, CMV and Epstein-Barr virus appeared linked to several top co-occurrence clusters. Compared with the approximately 700-donor mean, donors in an Asian-associated ancestry cluster had fewer N-insertions in productive TCRs, according to a later genetic analysis. CMV serostatus was the only immune exposure information available for the cohort. According to a later analysis, most CMV-associated TCR beta chains appeared to be HLA-restricted, and the HLA associations seemed to be driven largely by CMV exposure. A further reported finding was that TCR beta sequences accurately predicted the HLA-A and HLA-B alleles for most subjects in the first cohort. It was suggested by the authors that the approach could potentially be generalized to other disease states and immunological phenotypes. Correlated functional status among segregating V segments might reflect linkage disequilibrium, but an unknown experimental factor could not be ruled out. A group of highly shared sequence variants was considered likely to be a technical artifact of the sequencing pipeline. Presence/absence analyses assumed roughly uniform sequencing depth across donors, an assumption that may not hold. An earlier analysis of around 540 of the donors showed that most TCR beta V segments appeared in productive rearrangements either about 87% or about 30% of the time, which broadly matched IMGT annotations. The study listed 164 TCR beta chains as associated with cytomegalovirus. In a later analysis, over 15,000 TCR beta sequences were associated with specific HLA alleles at a false discovery rate of 0.05. Because HLA typing was missing for some donors at each locus, association tests included only the typed subset. Because the 87-base-pair reads could not distinguish some IMGT-functional V segments, including TRBV6-2 and TRBV6-3, those segments were excluded.

Counted from cysteine to phenylalanine, this CDR3 has 16 amino acids. Solely the CDR3 DNA is kept, with 48 bases framed from the first base. In the germline V gene, CDR1 corresponds to SGHTA and CDR2 to FQGNSA. Trimming at the junction amounts to 1 base on V and 1 base on J, and the germline ends lie 8 bases apart. Sequencing used PBMCs. The clonotype originates from a human donor in good health. This chain is built from TRBV7-2 and TRBJ2-6; TRBD2 is a weak D gene call, 5 bases matching. The sequenced DNA: TGTGCCAGCAGCTTAGTTCCGGGATCTGGGGCCAACGTCCTGACTTTC. It translates to CASSLVPGSGANVLTF.